This T cell receptor beta chain came from a study of OX40 agonist ivuxolimab in advanced cancers. About the research overall: Patients were given ivuxolimab, an antibody that agonizes OX40 (CD134).

CDR1 is SGHAT and CDR2 is FQNNGV in the germline V gene. V was cut by 5 bases and J by 4 bases, with 15 bases left in between. The CDR3 consists of 15 residues. Profiling relied on immunoSEQ multiplex PCR, and the TCRdb table lists in-frame clones only, not all of them. The repertoire includes about 35,000 clones, about 90% of them detected once, and roughly a fifth sits in the top ten. Only one count was recorded for this clone. The chain combines TRBV11-2 with TRBJ2-1; D tentatively reads TRBD1 or TRBD2 (5 bases each). This specimen was CD4+ or CD8+ T cells sorted from blood, taken in a trial of the OX40 agonist ivuxolimab. The origin of this receptor is an adult with an advanced solid tumor such as melanoma, head and neck, liver or kidney cancer. CDR3 sequence: CASSLTGTEYNEQFF. DNA of the CDR3: TGTGCCAGCAGCCTAACCGGGACCGAGTACAATGAGCAGTTCTTC.